The 2 T cell receptor beta chains given below trace back to one sample, sequenced in a study of T cell changes during pregnancy in multiple sclerosis. Some clones are missing from TCRdb's copy, which holds only in-frame ones; the method was immunoSEQ multiplex PCR. The profile shows roughly 69,000 clones, roughly 93% of them singletons. The material was peripheral blood, obtained in the third trimester of pregnancy. Receptor source: a female donor with multiple sclerosis, enrolled in a pregnancy study.

The CDR3 loop reads CASSYDSFNYGYTF. In nucleotides, the CDR3 is TGTGCCAGCAGTTACGACAGTTTTAACTATGGCTACACCTTC. V is TRBV6-6 and J is TRBJ1-2, with a possible D match to TRBD1 (5 bases). CDR1 is MNHNY and CDR2 is SVGAGI in the germline V gene (reference sequence). V lost 2 bases and J lost 1, with 8 bases in between. This CDR3 spans 14 amino acids.

V usage is TRBV9 and J usage is TRBJ2-7; 8 bases fit TRBD1. Germline loops: CDR1 SGDLS, CDR2 YYNGEE. The CDR3 sequence is 15 residues long. V shed 0 bases and J 5 bases; nucleotides not matched to a gene: 7. CDR3 sequence (DNA): TGTGCCAGCAGCGTAGATCCCAGGGGGCTCAACGAGCAGTACTTC. Protein: CASSVDPRGLNEQYF. The variable domain in full, completed from reference TRBV9 and TRBJ2-7, reads DSGVTQTPKHLITATGQRVTLRCSPRSGDLSVYWYQQSLDQGLQFLIQYYNGEERAKGNILERFSAQQFPDLHSELNLSSLELGDSALYFCASSVDPRGLNEQYFGPGTRLTVT.